Shown below are 10 T cell receptor beta chains from a single sample sequenced in a study of shared clonotypes between healthy human individuals. Sequencing was performed with immunoSEQ multiplex PCR; in TCRdb, only in-frame clones are kept and a portion is missing. Among about 2.2 million clones listed, about 93% were seen once. Naive CD8 cells, CD45RO-negative and positively selected for CCR7, excluded terminally differentiated effector memory CD45RA+ cells. Sequencing used naive CD8+ T cells from PBMCs. Source of these receptors: a man aged 18 to 29 in good health. Some clones in this sample may be carry-over from other donors' samples.

The CDR3 here is CASSPGGGREKLFF. The CDR3 DNA is TGTGCCAGCAGCCCCGGGGGCGGTAGAGAAAAACTGTTTTTT. This chain connects TRBV9 to TRBJ1-4, with a possible D match to TRBD1 (6 bases). V lost 4 bases and J lost 8, with 15 bases in between. The CDR3 spans 14 residues. CDR1 SGDLS and CDR2 YYNGEE come from the germline V gene.

This chain connects TRBV30 to TRBJ1-1; no clear D gene. This CDR3 is 11 amino acids long. CDR1 and CDR2 (germline): GTSNPN, SVGIG (reference sequence). Trimming shortened V by 8 bases and J by 1 base, and 8 bases separated the two germline ends. The CDR3 DNA sequence: TGTGCCCGGGGAAGGAACACTGAAGCTTTCTTT. It yields the protein CARGRNTEAFF.

The J gene is TRBJ2-3, the V gene TRBV10-1; D unresolved. V was trimmed by 10 bases and J by 0 bases, leaving 14 bases between them. This CDR3 contains 14 residues. Looked up from germline, CDR1 is WNHNN and CDR2 is SYGVQD (reference sequence). The CDR3 is CATPVETSTDTQYF. The CDR3 coding sequence is TGCGCCACCCCGGTCGAGACCAGCACAGATACGCAGTATTTT.

The chain joins TRBV29-1 to TRBJ2-7; TRBD1 is a possible D gene (5 bases). Germline CDR1 and CDR2: SQVTM and ANQGSEA. Deletions cut 4 bases from V and 5 bases from J, with 15 bases between. The CDR3 extends over 13 amino acids. The CDR3 reads CSVGARVDDEQYF. Written as DNA, the CDR3 is TGCAGCGTTGGTGCCAGGGTGGACGACGAGCAGTACTTC.

The rearrangement links TRBV6-1 to TRBJ2-5; maybe TRBD1 (5 bases). CDR3 size: 11 residues. Trimming took 7 bases from V and 11 from J, leaving 14 bases between them. Germline CDR1 is MNHNS and CDR2 is SASEGT. CDR3 sequence: CASKRGFGQYF. The DNA for the CDR3 is TGTGCCAGCAAAAGGGGATTTGGGCAGTACTTC.

This chain links TRBV28 with TRBJ1-1; perhaps TRBD1 as D (6 bases). The V gene's germline CDR1 is MDHEN and CDR2 SYDVKM. The CDR3 is 13 amino acids. V lost 5 bases, J lost 4 bases, and 11 bases lay in between. Here the CDR3 reads CASSQGYVTEAFF. The CDR3 nucleotides read TGTGCCAGCAGTCAGGGGTATGTCACTGAAGCTTTCTTT. The entire variable domain, with the rest obtained from reference TRBV28 and TRBJ1-1, is as follows: DVKVTQSSRYLVKRTGEKVFLECVQDMDHENMFWYRQDPGLGLRLIYFSYDVKMKEKGDIPEGYSVSREKKERFSLILESASTNQTSMYLCASSQGYVTEAFFGQGTRLTVV.

The chain links TRBV15 to TRBJ2-7, with no clear D. Trimming took off 0 bases at V and 6 bases at J, with 12 bases between the two ends. The germline V gene encodes CDR1 LNHNV and CDR2 YYDKDF (reference sequence). The CDR3 extends over 14 amino acids. The CDR3, as DNA: TGTGCCACCAGCAGAGATAAGGATCTCCGCGAGCAGTACTTC. It codes for CATSRDKDLREQYF.

The chain recombines TRBV27 with TRBJ2-7, with a weak D call TRBD2 (5 bases). V lost 6 bases and J lost 6, with 30 bases in between. In germline, CDR1 is MNHEY, CDR2 SMNVEV (reference sequence). The CDR3 is 18 residues long. CDR3 loop: CASSPPLPGPPTAGEQYF. As DNA, the CDR3 is TGTGCCAGCAGCCCTCCCCTGCCCGGGCCCCCCACTGCGGGCGAGCAGTACTTC.

The chain employs TRBV9 and TRBJ2-7; D may be TRBD2 (5 bases). V was shortened by 0 bases and J by 6 bases, with 13 bases between the two germline ends. CDR1 and CDR2 from the germline V gene are SGDLS and YYNGEE. The CDR3 consists of 14 residues. For the CDR3, the DNA is TGTGCCAGCAGCGTAGGACGCGGGCCCCTCGAGCAGTACTTC. Protein product: CASSVGRGPLEQYF. Based on the CDR3 plus reference TRBV9 and TRBJ2-7, the full variable domain is DSGVTQTPKHLITATGQRVTLRCSPRSGDLSVYWYQQSLDQGLQFLIQYYNGEERAKGNILERFSAQQFPDLHSELNLSSLELGDSALYFCASSVGRGPLEQYFGPGTRLTVT.

Details on this clone: At one boundary the junction diverges from the germline segment, which might be a read error. The rearrangement joins TRBV29-1 to TRBJ2-6; possibly TRBD1 or TRBD2 for D (5 bases each). The germline V gene has CDR1 SQVTM and CDR2 ANQGSEA. The CDR3 covers 17 residues. Written as DNA, the CDR3 is TGCAGCGTCGAAGAGGGGTCGGTGAGCTCTGGGGCCAACGTCCTGACTTTC. As protein: CSVEEGSVSSGANVLTF.